This passage covers 26 T cell receptor beta chains from one sample sequenced in a study of cytomegalovirus exposure and HLA in healthy donors. Here immunoSEQ multiplex PCR was the method, and the copy in TCRdb shows in-frame clones only, minus some. This table has 140,000 or so clones, roughly nine tenths appearing once. The sequencing sample was made of PBMCs. Source of these receptors: a woman under 30 in good health and CMV-seropositive.

This clone was detected only once. As DNA, the CDR3 is TGTGCCAGCAGCCAAGATCGGGGGAGACACCTCAATCAGCCCCAGCATTTT. It codes for CASSQDRGRHLNQPQHF. This chain joins TRBV4-2 and TRBJ1-5; perhaps TRBD1 as D (5 bases). V dropped 0 bases and J dropped 3 bases, with 15 bases sitting between them. Germline loops: CDR1 LGHNA, CDR2 YNFKEQ. The CDR3 is 17 amino acids.

The rearrangement links TRBV27 to TRBJ1-6; D possibly corresponds to TRBD1 (6 bases). The CDR3 totals 17 residues. V dropped 4 bases and J dropped 1 base, with 14 bases sitting between them. The germline gives CDR1 MNHEY, CDR2 SMNVEV (reference sequence). Here the CDR3 reads CASSSDSLGSYNSPLHF. As DNA, the CDR3 is TGTGCCAGCAGTTCGGACAGCCTCGGGTCCTATAATTCACCCCTCCACTTT.

This clone was detected once. The chain combines TRBV27 with TRBJ2-6, with a weak D call TRBD1 (6 bases). V lost 5 bases, J lost 1 base, and 9 bases lay in between. Germline CDR1 reads MNHEY; CDR2 reads SMNVEV (reference sequence). This CDR3 is built from 15 residues. The CDR3 reads CASSPRGSGANVLTF. The CDR3 DNA follows: TGTGCCAGCAGTCCCAGGGGTTCTGGGGCCAACGTCCTGACTTTC.

The chain links TRBV30 to TRBJ1-1, with D possibly matching TRBD1 (6 bases). Per the germline V gene, CDR1 is GTSNPN and CDR2 is SVGIG (reference sequence). This CDR3 contains 15 residues. V was cut by 6 bases and J by 2 bases, with 19 bases left in between. The CDR3 nucleotides read TGTGCCTGCGTGGCGGGGGCTATATCAAACACTGAAGCTTTCTTT. Translation gives CACVAGAISNTEAFF.

V is TRBV5-1 and J is TRBJ1-1, with D possibly matching TRBD1 (6 bases). V was cut by 0 bases and J by 1 base, with 16 bases left in between. This CDR3 comprises 17 residues. Germline CDR1 and CDR2: SGHRS and YFSETQ. CDR3 in DNA: TGCGCCAGCAGCTTGGGGGGGCCCCCGAAGGAGAACACTGAAGCTTTCTTT. Encoded protein: CASSLGGPPKENTEAFF.

The chain's CDR3 is CASSWTGSSYEQYF. CDR3 bases: TGTGCCAGCAGTTGGACAGGGAGCTCCTACGAGCAGTACTTC. The chain uses TRBV2 and TRBJ2-7, with TRBD1 matching over 8 bases. From germline, CDR1 is SNHLY and CDR2 FYNNEI. The CDR3 contains 14 residues. The trim removed 5 bases at V and 0 bases at J, leaving 3 bases unmatched.

The genes are TRBV11-3 and TRBJ2-7; 11 bases are shared with TRBD1. The junction had 4 bases not matched to a gene; V was cut back by 0 bases and J by 3 bases. Germline CDR1 is SGHNT and CDR2 is YENEEA. The CDR3 is 16 amino acids. CDR3 in amino acids: CASSLEKGQGDYEQYF. CDR3 in DNA: TGTGCCAGCAGCTTAGAAAAGGGACAGGGGGACTACGAGCAGTACTTC.

The rearrangement uses TRBV2 and TRBJ1-6; 11 bases agree with TRBD1. V was clipped by 8 bases and J by 4 bases; unmatched bases: 7. The CDR3 sequence is 16 residues long. The germline V gene encodes CDR1 SNHLY and CDR2 FYNNEI. CDR3 sequence reads: CASGGGTGGYNSPLHF. CDR3 bases: TGTGCCAGCGGGGGAGGGACAGGGGGTTATAATTCACCCCTCCACTTT.

This clone has more than one count but fewer than ten. This chain joins TRBV5-4 and TRBJ2-7; D is possibly TRBD1 (6 bases). The CDR3 sequence is 13 residues long. Trimming took 3 bases from V and 0 from J, leaving 7 bases between them. Germline V gene lookup returns CDR1 SGHNT and CDR2 YYREEE (reference sequence). CDR3 DNA sequence: TGTGCCAGCAGCTCAGGGGCCTCCTACGAGCAGTACTTC. Protein product: CASSSGASYEQYF.

V gene TRBV5-6 combines with J gene TRBJ1-6, with a weak D call TRBD1 (6 bases). V gave up 2 bases and J gave up 5 bases, with 11 bases separating them. This CDR3 spans 15 amino acids. The germline V gene encodes CDR1 SGHDT and CDR2 YYEEEE. Here the CDR3 DNA reads TGTGCCAGCAGCTTCGGACAGATAAATAATTCACCCCTCCACTTT. This encodes CASSFGQINNSPLHF.

This chain links TRBV6-5 with TRBJ2-7, with a possible D match to TRBD1 (6 bases). Deletions cut 6 bases from V and 3 bases from J, with 9 bases between. Germline CDR1 MNHEY, CDR2 SVGAGI. The length of the CDR3 is 12 residues. The CDR3 nucleotides read TGTGCCAGCAGCAAGACAGGCTACGAGCAGTACTTC. Protein: CASSKTGYEQYF.

The J gene is TRBJ2-2, the V gene TRBV9; a possible D gene is TRBD1 (6 bases). V lost 7 bases and J 4 bases, leaving 14 bases between the germline ends. The CDR3 runs to 14 residues. Germline V gene sequence: CDR1 SGDLS, CDR2 YYNGEE. CDR3 bases: TGTGCCAGCCAACAGGGCGCTGGCACCGGGGAGCTGTTTTTT. Protein sequence: CASQQGAGTGELFF.

The chain recombines TRBV7-9 with TRBJ2-7; D may be TRBD1 (5 bases). The germline gives CDR1 SEHNR, CDR2 FQNEAQ (reference sequence). Trimming shortened V by 6 bases and J by 4 bases, and 22 bases separated the two germline ends. The CDR3 has 16 amino acids. CDR3 DNA: TGTGCCAGCAGTCCTAAGGTCAGGGTGGATAAGTACGAGCAGTACTTC. It specifies CASSPKVRVDKYEQYF.

The chain combines TRBV6-6 with TRBJ2-7; TRBD2 is a possible D gene (6 bases). This CDR3 is 11 amino acids long. Germline CDR1 MNHNY, CDR2 SVGAGI (reference sequence). V was shortened by 7 bases and J by 3 bases, with 7 bases between the two germline ends. CDR3 bases: TGTGCCAGCACGGGGGACTACGAGCAGTACTTC. It is translated as CASTGDYEQYF.

J is TRBJ2-7 and V is TRBV28, with TRBD2 as a possible D gene (5 bases). Looked up from germline, CDR1 is MDHEN and CDR2 is SYDVKM. This CDR3 contains 11 residues. V lost 8 bases and J lost 3, with 8 bases in between. The CDR3 is CASEGNYEQYF. DNA for the CDR3: TGTGCCAGCGAGGGCAACTACGAGCAGTACTTC.

The chain employs TRBV4-1 and TRBJ2-7; TRBD1 matches at 10 bases. Trimming removed 1 base from V and 7 bases from J; junction bases left unmatched: 4. Germline V lookup: CDR1 MGHRA, CDR2 YSYEKL. This CDR3 spans 14 amino acids. CDR3 in amino acids: CASSQGQGAGEQYF. The CDR3 DNA is TGCGCCAGCAGCCAAGGACAGGGGGCAGGTGAGCAGTACTTC.

The chain recombines TRBV4-1 with TRBJ2-7, with 11 bases identical to TRBD1. V dropped 1 base and J dropped 3; count of bases not matched to a gene: 5. CDR1 is MGHRA, CDR2 YSYEKL, per germline. The CDR3 has 16 amino acids. The CDR3 loop is CASSQGPGTGGYEQYF. Written as DNA, the CDR3 is TGCGCCAGCAGCCAAGGCCCCGGGACAGGGGGCTACGAGCAGTACTTC.

The CDR3 sequence is CATSRGGLAHEQYF. The CDR3 bases are TGTGCCACCAGCAGAGGGGGACTAGCCCACGAGCAGTACTTC. This sequence joins TRBV15 and TRBJ2-7; 9 positions agree with TRBD2. The CDR3 totals 14 residues. The germline V gene has CDR1 LNHNV and CDR2 YYDKDF (reference sequence). The V gene end was trimmed by 1 base and the J gene end by 5 bases; junction bases not matched to a gene: 3.

The rearrangement joins TRBV16 to TRBJ2-5; 10 bases align to TRBD1. J gave up 5 bases and V 4 bases, and 4 bases lay outside the gene matches. The CDR3 spans 14 residues. In germline, CDR1 is KGHSY, CDR2 FQNENV. The CDR3 DNA is TGTGCCAGCAGCCGCGGGACAGGGGACGAGACCCAGTACTTC. Translated: CASSRGTGDETQYF.

The chain recombines TRBV27 with TRBJ1-5, with D possibly matching TRBD1 (6 bases). V was clipped by 3 bases and J by 9 bases, with 9 bases between them. Germline V gene lookup returns CDR1 MNHEY and CDR2 SMNVEV (reference sequence). This CDR3 is built from 12 residues. The CDR3, as DNA: TGTGCCAGCAGTTTCCCCAGGGGGCCCCAGCATTTT. Translated, it gives CASSFPRGPQHF.

This sequence joins TRBV28 and TRBJ2-5, with unresolved D. CDR1 MDHEN and CDR2 SYDVKM come from the germline V gene. Trimming shortened V by 5 bases and J by 4 bases, and 14 bases separated the two germline ends. CDR3 length: 14 amino acids. The CDR3 DNA reads TGTGCCAGCAGTCCCTCTTCGCCGAGAGAGACCCAGTACTTC. It encodes CASSPSSPRETQYF.

V is TRBV28 and J is TRBJ1-3; 7 bases agree with TRBD1. This CDR3 is 15 amino acids long. The trim removed 6 bases at V and 5 bases at J, leaving 10 bases unmatched. The germline V gene encodes CDR1 MDHEN and CDR2 SYDVKM. This CDR3 reads CASRKQGNGRNTIYF. The CDR3 region has the DNA TGTGCCAGCAGGAAACAGGGGAATGGCAGAAACACCATATATTTT.

This clone was counted many times. The V and J genes are TRBV19 and TRBJ2-1, with 11 bases aligning to TRBD2. This CDR3 is built from 15 residues. Germline CDR1 reads LNHDA; CDR2 reads SQIVND (reference sequence). The V segment lost 3 bases and the J segment 2 bases; nucleotides outside the gene matches: 0. CDR3 residues: CASSMTSGAYNEQFF. The CDR3, as DNA: TGTGCCAGTAGTATGACTAGCGGGGCCTACAATGAGCAGTTCTTC.

The table lists this clone with a count of one. The J gene is TRBJ2-7, the V gene TRBV10-3, with 7 bases matching TRBD1. This CDR3 is built from 19 residues. The ends lost 4 bases at V and 1 base at J; junction bases unmatched: 19. Germline V gene sequence: CDR1 ENHRY, CDR2 SYGVKD. The CDR3 sequence: CAISGAGDRADSLSYEQYF. The DNA of the CDR3 is TGTGCCATCAGTGGGGCCGGGGACAGAGCGGATTCACTATCCTACGAGCAGTACTTC.

V usage is TRBV7-8 and J usage is TRBJ2-2; a weak D match, TRBD2 (7 bases). CDR1 and CDR2 (germline): SGHVS, FQNEAQ. V was cut by 5 bases and J by 2 bases, with 12 bases left in between. The CDR3 loop spans 15 amino acids. DNA for the CDR3: TGTGCCAGCAGCCCTAGGGGGGGTAACACCGGGGAGCTGTTTTTT. As protein: CASSPRGGNTGELFF.

V gene TRBV11-3 combines with J gene TRBJ2-2, with 11 bases that match TRBD2. There are 16 residues in the CDR3. Trimming at V came to 5 bases and at J to 6 bases, leaving 8 bases not matched to a gene. Germline V gives CDR1 SGHNT, CDR2 YENEEA. Here the CDR3 DNA reads TGTGCCAGCAGCCACTCTAGCGGGGGGAGCTCCGGGGAGCTGTTTTTT. Translating it yields CASSHSSGGSSGELFF.